This TCR beta chain was sequenced for a study of T-cell memory formation after mild COVID-19. 5'RACE, which relied on constant-segment primers, yielded TCR alpha and TCR beta cDNA libraries carrying sample barcodes and UMIs. TCRdb passed the 5' RACE reads through MiXCR, listing each CDR3 protein once. This sample has about 400,000 distinct CDR3 sequences, with approximately 14% found just once. This clonotype appeared a few times. The CDR3 covers 16 residues. V lost 4 bases, J lost 1 base, and 15 bases lay in between. Germline V lookup: CDR1 SGHAT, CDR2 FQNNGV. The genes are TRBV11-2 and TRBJ2-3; D gene uncertain. This TCR was recovered from a man between 18 and 29 years old who had mild COVID-19 (a few samples of this study predate the infection). Cell type and time point are not known. Sequencing was carried out using PBMCs or a T cell subset sorted from them (not recorded which). The CDR3 is CASSSTRGRGTDTQYF. The CDR3 DNA sequence: TGTGCCAGCAGCTCCACGCGAGGTCGTGGCACAGATACGCAGTATTTT. Based on the CDR3 plus reference TRBV11-2 and TRBJ2-3, the full variable domain is EAGVAQSPRYKIIEKRQSVAFWCNPISGHATLYWYQQILGQGPKLLIQFQNNGVVDDSQLPKDRFSAERLKGVDSTLKIQPAKLEDSAVYLCASSSTRGRGTDTQYFGPGTRLTVL.